This T cell receptor (beta chain) is drawn from a study of CDR3 diversity in severe acne. TCRdb itself ran the PCR reads through MiXCR, one entry per CDR3 protein. The data hold about 85,000 distinct CDR3 sequences, with 48% observed a single time. This clonotype was counted many times. Germline assignment: CDR1 MDHEN and CDR2 SYDVKM. The CDR3 runs 14 residues. V was trimmed by 6 bases and J by 8 bases, leaving 19 bases between them. The source is a male donor in good health, serving as a control. Material for sequencing was blood. The chain has TRBV28 and TRBJ1-2; a possible D gene is TRBD1 (6 bases). For the CDR3, the DNA is TGTGCCAGCAGCTTAGCCAACAGGGAGGGCGGCTACACCTTC. Amino acid sequence: CASSLANREGGYTF.